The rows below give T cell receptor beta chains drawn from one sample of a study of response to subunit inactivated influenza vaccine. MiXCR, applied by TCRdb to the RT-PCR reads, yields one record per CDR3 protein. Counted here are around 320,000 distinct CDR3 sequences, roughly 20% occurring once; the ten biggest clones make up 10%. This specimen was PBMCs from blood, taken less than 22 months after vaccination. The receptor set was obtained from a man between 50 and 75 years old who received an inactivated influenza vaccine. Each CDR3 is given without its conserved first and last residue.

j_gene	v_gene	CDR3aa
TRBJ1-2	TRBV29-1	SVELQATGYGYT
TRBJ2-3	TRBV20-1	SADQRARTDTQY
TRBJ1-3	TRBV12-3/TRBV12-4	ASSSAGRIYDSGNTIY
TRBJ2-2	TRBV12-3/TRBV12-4	ASSFGTGDTGELF
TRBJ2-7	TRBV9	ASSINSGPAYEQY
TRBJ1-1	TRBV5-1	ASSPGGTTEAF
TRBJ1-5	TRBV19	ASNNRVVQPQH
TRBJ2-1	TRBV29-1	SVRLAGSYNEQF
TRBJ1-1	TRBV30	AWSVPSLRNTEAF
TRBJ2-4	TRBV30	AWSVRLAGVSKNIQY
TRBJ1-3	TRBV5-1	ASSPTRQGLSTGNTIY
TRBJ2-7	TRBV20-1	SASPVRFSRVNEQY
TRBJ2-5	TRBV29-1	SVEVGTSGETQY
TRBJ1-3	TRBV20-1	SARDIYGNTIY
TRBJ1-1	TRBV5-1	ASSLETVNTEAF
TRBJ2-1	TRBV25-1	ASRTGKEQF
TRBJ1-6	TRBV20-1	SGEVWEGRISYNSPLH
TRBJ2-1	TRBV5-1	ASSRHWDRGLDNEQF
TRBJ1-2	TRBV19	ASTTGRASYGYT
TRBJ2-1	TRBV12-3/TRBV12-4	ASSQLAANEQF
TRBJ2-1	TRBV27	ASKPRTGTRIYNEQF